This T cell receptor beta chain was identified during a study of identical twins. Study results and limitations: In monozygotic twins, models underestimated the sharing of out-of-frame TCR alpha. While abundant cord blood beta clonotypes carried fewer insertions, memory repertoires showed no such pattern. Low generation probability was overrepresented in out-of-frame alpha sequences shared by twins. In drawing conclusions, the study used cross-sectional statistical analysis and did not follow the same donors.

TCRdb itself ran the 5' RACE reads through MiXCR, one entry per CDR3 protein. The repertoire holds roughly 630,000 distinct CDR3 sequences, with roughly 7.1% as singletons. This clonotype was seen repeatedly, ten times or more. Its antigen is not identified. CDR1 is SGHDT, CDR2 YYEEEE, per germline. The CDR3 contains 15 residues. Deletions cut 4 bases from V and 9 bases from J, with 21 bases between. The same sample was also studied in work on yellow fever vaccine responses in identical twins.

The chain couples TRBV5-6 to TRBJ2-3; TRBD1 or TRBD2 may be the D gene (6 bases each). The TCR originated in a woman aged 18-35 years in good health. Specimen: PBMCs. The chain's CDR3 is CASSLGQSGGHTQYF. CDR3 DNA: TGTGCCAGCAGCCTCGGACAGTCCGGAGGGCACACGCAGTATTTT. Using reference TRBV5-6 and TRBJ2-3 for the parts outside the CDR3, the full variable domain is DAGVTQSPTHLIKTRGQQVTLRCSPKSGHDTVSWYQQALGQGPQFIFQYYEEEERQRGNFPDRFSGHQFPNYSSELNVNALLLGDSALYLCASSLGQSGGHTQYFGPGTRLTVL.